This T cell receptor (beta chain) was observed in a study of blood T cell repertoires in COVID-19. Study-wide context: The cDNA or gDNA used as material had been derived from T cells, B-cell-depleted T cells, or PBMCs.

Libraries were prepared by immunoSEQ multiplex PCR; TCRdb keeps only in-frame clonotypes and omits some of them. The sample contains 35,000 to 45,000 clones, about 85% of which appear only once. This TCR was sampled from a man aged 55 to 70 with acute or convalescent COVID-19. Source material: peripheral blood.

The CDR3: CASSFRGAEETQYF. The CDR3 DNA sequence: TGCGCCAGCAGCTTCCGGGGGGCCGAAGAGACCCAGTACTTC. The chain employs TRBV5-1 and TRBJ2-5; D possibly corresponds to TRBD2 (7 bases). The CDR3 contains 14 residues. V was trimmed by 2 bases and J by 3 bases, leaving 11 bases between them. CDR1 is SGHRS and CDR2 is YFSETQ in the germline V gene.